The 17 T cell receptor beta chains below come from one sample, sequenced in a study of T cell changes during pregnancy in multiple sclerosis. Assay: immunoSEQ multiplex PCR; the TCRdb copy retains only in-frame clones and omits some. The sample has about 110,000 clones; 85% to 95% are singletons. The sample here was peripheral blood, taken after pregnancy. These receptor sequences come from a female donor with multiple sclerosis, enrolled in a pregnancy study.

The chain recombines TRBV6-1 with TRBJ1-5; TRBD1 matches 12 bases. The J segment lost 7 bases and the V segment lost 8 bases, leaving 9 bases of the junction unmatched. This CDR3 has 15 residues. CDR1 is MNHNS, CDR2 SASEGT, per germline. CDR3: CASRDRGRRGQPQHF. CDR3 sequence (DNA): TGTGCCAGCCGGGACAGGGGGCGAAGGGGACAGCCCCAGCATTTT.

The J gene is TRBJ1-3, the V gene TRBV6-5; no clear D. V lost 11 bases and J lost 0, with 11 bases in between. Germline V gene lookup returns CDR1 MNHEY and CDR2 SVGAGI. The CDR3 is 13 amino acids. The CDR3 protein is CAARQDSGNTIYF. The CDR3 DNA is TGTGCCGCCCGACAAGACTCTGGAAACACCATATATTTT.

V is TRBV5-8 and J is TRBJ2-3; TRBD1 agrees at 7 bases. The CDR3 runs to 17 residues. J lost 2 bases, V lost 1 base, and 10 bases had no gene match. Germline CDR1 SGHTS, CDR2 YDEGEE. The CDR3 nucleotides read TGTGCCAGCAGCTTGTTCGCCGGGACAGCGTACACAGATACGCAGTATTTT. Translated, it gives CASSLFAGTAYTDTQYF.

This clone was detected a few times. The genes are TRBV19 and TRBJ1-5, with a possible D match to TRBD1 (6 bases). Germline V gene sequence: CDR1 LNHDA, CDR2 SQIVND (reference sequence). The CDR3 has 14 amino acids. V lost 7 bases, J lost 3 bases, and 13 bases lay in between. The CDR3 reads CASTRTGYNQPQHF. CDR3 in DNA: TGTGCCAGTACTCGAACAGGGTACAATCAGCCCCAGCATTTT.

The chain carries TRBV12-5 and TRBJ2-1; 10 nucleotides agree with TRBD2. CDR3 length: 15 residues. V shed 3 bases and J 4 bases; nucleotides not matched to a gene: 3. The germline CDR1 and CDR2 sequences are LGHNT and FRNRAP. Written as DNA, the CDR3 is TGTGCTAGTGGTTTTAGCGGGGGGATTTACAATGAGCAGTTCTTC. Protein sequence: CASGFSGGIYNEQFF.

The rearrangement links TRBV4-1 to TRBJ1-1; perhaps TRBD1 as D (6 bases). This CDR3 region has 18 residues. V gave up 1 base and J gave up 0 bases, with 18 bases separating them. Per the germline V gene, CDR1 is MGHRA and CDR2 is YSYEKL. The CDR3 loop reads CASSQAPGHQTMNTEAFF. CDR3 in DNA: TGCGCCAGCAGCCAAGCACCGGGACACCAGACTATGAACACTGAAGCTTTCTTT.

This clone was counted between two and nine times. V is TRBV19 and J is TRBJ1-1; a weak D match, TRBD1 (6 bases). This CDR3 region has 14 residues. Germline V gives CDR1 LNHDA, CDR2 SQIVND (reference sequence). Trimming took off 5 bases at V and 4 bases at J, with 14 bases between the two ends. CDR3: CASSVQGPSTEAFF. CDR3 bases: TGTGCCAGTAGTGTACAGGGTCCCAGCACTGAAGCTTTCTTT.

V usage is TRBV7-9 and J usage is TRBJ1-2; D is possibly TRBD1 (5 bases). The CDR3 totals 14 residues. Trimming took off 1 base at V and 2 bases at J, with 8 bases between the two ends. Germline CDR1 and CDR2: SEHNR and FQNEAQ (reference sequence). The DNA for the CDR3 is TGTGCCAGCAGCTTAGTAGCAGGGAACTATGGCTACACCTTC. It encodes CASSLVAGNYGYTF.

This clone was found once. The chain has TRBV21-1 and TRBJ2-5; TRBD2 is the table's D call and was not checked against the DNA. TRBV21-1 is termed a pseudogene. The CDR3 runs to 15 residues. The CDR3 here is CASSKGEGVGETQYF. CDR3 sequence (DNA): TGTGCCAGCAGCAAAGGGGAGGGTGTGGGAGAGACCCAGTACTTC.

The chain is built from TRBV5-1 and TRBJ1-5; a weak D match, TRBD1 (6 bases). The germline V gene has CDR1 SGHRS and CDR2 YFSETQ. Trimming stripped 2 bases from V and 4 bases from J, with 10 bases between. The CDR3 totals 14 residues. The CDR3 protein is CASSLGGGNQPQHF. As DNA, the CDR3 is TGCGCCAGCAGCTTAGGGGGGGGGAATCAGCCCCAGCATTTT.

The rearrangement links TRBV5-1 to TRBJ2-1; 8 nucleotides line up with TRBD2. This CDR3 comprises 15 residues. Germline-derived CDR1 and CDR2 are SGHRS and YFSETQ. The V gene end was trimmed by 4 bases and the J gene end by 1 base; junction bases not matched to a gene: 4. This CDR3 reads CASSPSGGSYNEQFF. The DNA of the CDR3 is TGCGCCAGCAGCCCCAGCGGGGGTTCCTACAATGAGCAGTTCTTC.

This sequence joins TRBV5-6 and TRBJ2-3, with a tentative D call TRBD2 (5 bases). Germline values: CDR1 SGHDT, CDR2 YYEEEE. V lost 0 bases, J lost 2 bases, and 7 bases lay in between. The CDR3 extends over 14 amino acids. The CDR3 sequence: CASSLAGITDTQYF. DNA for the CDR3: TGTGCCAGCAGCTTGGCGGGGATCACAGATACGCAGTATTTT.

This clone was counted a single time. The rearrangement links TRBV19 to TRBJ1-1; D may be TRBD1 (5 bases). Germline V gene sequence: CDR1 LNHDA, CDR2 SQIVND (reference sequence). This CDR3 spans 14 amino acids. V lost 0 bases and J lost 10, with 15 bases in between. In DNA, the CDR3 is TGTGCCAGTAGTATAGATCGAACAGGCTCACGAGCTTTCTTT. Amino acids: CASSIDRTGSRAFF.

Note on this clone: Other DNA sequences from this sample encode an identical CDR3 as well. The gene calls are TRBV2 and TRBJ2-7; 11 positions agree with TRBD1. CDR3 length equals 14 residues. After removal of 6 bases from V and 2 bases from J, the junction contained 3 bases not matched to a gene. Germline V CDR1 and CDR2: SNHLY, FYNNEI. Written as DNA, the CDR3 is TGTGCCAGCAGCCCGGGACAGGGGGCCTACGAGCAGTACTTC. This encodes CASSPGQGAYEQYF.

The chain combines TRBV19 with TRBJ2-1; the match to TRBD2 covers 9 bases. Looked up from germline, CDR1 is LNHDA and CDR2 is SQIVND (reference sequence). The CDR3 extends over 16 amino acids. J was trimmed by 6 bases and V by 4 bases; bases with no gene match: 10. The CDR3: CASSRLVQRGANEQFF. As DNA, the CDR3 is TGTGCCAGTAGTAGATTGGTGCAGCGGGGGGCCAATGAGCAGTTCTTC.

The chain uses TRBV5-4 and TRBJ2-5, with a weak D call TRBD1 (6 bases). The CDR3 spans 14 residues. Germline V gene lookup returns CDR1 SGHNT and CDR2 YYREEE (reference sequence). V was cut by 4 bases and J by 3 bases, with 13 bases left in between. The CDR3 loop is CASSHRDTEETQYF. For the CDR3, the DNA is TGTGCCAGCAGCCACCGGGACACAGAAGAGACCCAGTACTTC.

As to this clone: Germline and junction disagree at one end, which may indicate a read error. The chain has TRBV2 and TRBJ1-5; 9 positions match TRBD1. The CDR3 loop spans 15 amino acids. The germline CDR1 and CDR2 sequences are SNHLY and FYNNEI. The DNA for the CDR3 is TGTGCCAGCAGGGAAGGGACAGGGATTGATCAGCCCCAGCATTTT. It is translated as CASREGTGIDQPQHF. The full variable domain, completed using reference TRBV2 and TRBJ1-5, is EPEVTQTPSHQVTQMGQEVILRCVPISNHLYFYWYRQILGQKVEFLVSFYNNEISEKSEIFDDQFSVERPDGSNFTLKIRSTKLEDSAMYFCASREGTGIDQPQHFGDGTRLSIL.